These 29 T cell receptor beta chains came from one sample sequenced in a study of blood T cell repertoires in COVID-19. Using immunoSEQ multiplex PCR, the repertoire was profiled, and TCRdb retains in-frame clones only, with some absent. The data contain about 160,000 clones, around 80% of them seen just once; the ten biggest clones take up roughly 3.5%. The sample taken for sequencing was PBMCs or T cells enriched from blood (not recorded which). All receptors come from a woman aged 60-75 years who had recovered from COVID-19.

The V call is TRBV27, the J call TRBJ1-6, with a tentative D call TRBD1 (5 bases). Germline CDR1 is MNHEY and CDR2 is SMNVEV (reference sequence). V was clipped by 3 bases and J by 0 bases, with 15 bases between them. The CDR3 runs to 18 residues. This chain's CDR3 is CASSLFRGTSSYNSPLHF. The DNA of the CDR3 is TGTGCCAGCAGTTTGTTTCGGGGGACTAGCTCCTATAATTCACCCCTCCACTTT.

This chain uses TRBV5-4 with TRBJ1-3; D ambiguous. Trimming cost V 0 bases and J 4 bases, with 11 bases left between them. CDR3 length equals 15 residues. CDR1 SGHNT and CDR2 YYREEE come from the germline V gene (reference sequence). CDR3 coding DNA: TGTGCCAGCAGCTTGGTAGAGGAGAGCGGAAACACCATATATTTT. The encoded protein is CASSLVEESGNTIYF.

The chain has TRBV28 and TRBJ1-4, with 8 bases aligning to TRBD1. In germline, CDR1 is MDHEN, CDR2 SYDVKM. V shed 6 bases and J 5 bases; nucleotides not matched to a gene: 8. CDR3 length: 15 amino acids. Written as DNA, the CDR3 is TGTGCCAGCAGCCCCCGGACAGGGACAAATGAAAAACTGTTTTTT. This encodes CASSPRTGTNEKLFF.

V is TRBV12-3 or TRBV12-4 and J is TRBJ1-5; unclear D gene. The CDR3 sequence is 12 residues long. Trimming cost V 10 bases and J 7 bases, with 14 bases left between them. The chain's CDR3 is CATRGVGQPQHF. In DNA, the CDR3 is TGTGCCACCCGGGGAGTCGGCCAGCCCCAGCATTTT.

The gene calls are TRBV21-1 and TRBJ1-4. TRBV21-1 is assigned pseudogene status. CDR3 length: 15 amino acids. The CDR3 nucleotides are TGTGCCAGCAGTCCCGCGCGTCGCAACCGGGAAAAACTGTTTTTT. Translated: CASSPARRNREKLFF.

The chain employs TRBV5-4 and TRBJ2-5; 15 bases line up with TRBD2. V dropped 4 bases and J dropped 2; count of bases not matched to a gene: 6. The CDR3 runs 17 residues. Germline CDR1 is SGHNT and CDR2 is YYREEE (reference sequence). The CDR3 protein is CASSLGTSGGTQETQYF. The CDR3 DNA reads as TGTGCCAGCAGCCTAGGGACTAGCGGGGGGACACAAGAGACCCAGTACTTC.

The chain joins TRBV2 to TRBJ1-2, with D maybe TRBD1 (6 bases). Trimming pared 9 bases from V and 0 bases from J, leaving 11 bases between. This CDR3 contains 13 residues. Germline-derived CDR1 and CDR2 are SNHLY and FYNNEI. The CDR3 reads CARRGQANYGYTF. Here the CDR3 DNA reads TGTGCCAGGCGGGGGCAGGCTAACTATGGCTACACCTTC.

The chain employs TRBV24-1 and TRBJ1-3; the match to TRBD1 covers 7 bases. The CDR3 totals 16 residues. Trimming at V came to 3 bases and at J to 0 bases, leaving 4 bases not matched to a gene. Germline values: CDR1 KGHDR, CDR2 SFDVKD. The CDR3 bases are TGTGCCACCAGTGATGGGACAGCAAGCTCTGGAAACACCATATATTTT. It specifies CATSDGTASSGNTIYF.

CDR3 nucleotide sequence: TGTGCCAGCAGTTTATACGCGACAGCAAATTCACCCCTCCACTTT. It translates to CASSLYATANSPLHF. V gene TRBV27 combines with J gene TRBJ1-6, with D perhaps TRBD1 (5 bases). The CDR3 has 15 amino acids. CDR1 is MNHEY, CDR2 SMNVEV, per germline (reference sequence). V was cut by 1 base and J by 7 bases, with 11 bases left in between.

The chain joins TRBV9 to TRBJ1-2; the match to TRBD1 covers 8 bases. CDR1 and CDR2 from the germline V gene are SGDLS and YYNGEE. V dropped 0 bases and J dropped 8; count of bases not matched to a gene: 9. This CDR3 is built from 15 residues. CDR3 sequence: CASSVDLTGVGGYTF. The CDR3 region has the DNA TGTGCCAGCAGCGTAGATCTGACAGGGGTAGGGGGCTACACCTTC.

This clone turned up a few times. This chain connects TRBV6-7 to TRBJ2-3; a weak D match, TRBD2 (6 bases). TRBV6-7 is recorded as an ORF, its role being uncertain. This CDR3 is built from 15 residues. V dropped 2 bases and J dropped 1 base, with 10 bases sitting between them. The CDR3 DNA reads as TGTGCCAGCAGTTACCGTCGCGGGGGCACAGATACGCAGTATTTT. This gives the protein CASSYRRGGTDTQYF.

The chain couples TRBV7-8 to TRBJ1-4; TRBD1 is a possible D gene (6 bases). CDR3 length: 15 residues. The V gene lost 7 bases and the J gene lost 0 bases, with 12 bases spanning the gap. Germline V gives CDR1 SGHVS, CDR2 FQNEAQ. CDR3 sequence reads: CASTLWTATNEKLFF. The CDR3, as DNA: TGTGCCAGCACGTTGTGGACAGCAACTAATGAAAAACTGTTTTTT.

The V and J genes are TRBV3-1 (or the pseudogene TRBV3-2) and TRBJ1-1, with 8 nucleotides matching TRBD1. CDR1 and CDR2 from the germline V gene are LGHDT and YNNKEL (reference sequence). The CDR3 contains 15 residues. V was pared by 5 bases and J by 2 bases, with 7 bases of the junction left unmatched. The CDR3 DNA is TGTGCCAGCAGCGCGACAGGGGCCCTTAACACTGAAGCTTTCTTT. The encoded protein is CASSATGALNTEAFF.

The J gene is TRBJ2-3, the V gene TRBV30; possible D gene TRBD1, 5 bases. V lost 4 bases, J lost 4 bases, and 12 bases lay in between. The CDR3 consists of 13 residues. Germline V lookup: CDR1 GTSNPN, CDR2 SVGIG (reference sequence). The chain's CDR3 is CAWMSGAADTQYF. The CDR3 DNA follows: TGTGCCTGGATGAGTGGGGCGGCAGATACGCAGTATTTT.

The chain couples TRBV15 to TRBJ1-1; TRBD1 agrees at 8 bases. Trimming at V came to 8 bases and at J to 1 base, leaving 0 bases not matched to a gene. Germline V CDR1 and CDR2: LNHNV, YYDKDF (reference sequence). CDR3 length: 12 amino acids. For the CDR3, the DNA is TGTGCCACCGGACAGGGGAACACTGAAGCTTTCTTT. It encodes CATGQGNTEAFF.

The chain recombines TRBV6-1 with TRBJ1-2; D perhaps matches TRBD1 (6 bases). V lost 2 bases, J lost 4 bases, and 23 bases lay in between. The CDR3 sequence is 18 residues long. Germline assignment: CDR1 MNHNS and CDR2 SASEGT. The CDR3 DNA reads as TGTGCCAGCAGTGAATTAGCCTTTATATTCGGACAGAGCTATGGCTACACCTTC. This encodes CASSELAFIFGQSYGYTF.

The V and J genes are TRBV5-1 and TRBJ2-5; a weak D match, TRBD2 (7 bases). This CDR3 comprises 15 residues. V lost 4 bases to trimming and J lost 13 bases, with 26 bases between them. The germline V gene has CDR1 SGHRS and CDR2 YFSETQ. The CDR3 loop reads CASSAPRGAQVDSYF. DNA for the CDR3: TGCGCCAGCAGCGCGCCCCGGGGGGCACAAGTGGATTCGTACTTC.

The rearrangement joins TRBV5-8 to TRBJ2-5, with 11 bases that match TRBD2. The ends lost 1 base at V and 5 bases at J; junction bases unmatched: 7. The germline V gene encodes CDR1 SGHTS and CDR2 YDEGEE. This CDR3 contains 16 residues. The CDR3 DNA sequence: TGTGCCAGCAGCTTGATTCTGGCTAGCGGGAGGGAGACCCAGTACTTC. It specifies CASSLILASGRETQYF.

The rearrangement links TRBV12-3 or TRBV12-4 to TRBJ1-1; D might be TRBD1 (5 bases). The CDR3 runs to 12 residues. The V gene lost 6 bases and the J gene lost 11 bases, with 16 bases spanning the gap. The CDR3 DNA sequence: TGTGCCAGCAGCCGCTCTACAGGAGGGGCTTTCTTT. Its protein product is CASSRSTGGAFF.

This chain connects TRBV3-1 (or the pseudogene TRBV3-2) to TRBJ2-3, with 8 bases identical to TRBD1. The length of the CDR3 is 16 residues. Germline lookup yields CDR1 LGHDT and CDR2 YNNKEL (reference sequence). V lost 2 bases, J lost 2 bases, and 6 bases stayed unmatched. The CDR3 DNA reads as TGTGCCAGCAGCCAATACAGGACAGGGCTCACAGATACGCAGTATTTT. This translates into CASSQYRTGLTDTQYF.

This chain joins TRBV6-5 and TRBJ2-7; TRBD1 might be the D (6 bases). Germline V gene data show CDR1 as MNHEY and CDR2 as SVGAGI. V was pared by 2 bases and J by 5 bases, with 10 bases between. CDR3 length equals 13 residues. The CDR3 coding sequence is TGTGCCAGCAGTTACGGGGGCTCGGACGAGCAGTACTTC. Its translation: CASSYGGSDEQYF.

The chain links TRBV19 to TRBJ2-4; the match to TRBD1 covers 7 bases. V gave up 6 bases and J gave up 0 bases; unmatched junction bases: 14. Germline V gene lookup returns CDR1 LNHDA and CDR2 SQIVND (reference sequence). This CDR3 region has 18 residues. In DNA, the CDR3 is TGTGCCAGTAGCCCCTTCCGGGACAGTGCGCTAGCCAAAAACATTCAGTACTTC. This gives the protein CASSPFRDSALAKNIQYF.

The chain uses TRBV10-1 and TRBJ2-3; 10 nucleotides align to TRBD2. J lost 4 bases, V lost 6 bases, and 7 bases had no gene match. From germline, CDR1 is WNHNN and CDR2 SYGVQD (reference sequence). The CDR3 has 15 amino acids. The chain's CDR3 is CASSEAGGLSDTQYF. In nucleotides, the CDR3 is TGCGCCAGCAGCGAAGCGGGGGGGCTATCAGATACGCAGTATTTT.

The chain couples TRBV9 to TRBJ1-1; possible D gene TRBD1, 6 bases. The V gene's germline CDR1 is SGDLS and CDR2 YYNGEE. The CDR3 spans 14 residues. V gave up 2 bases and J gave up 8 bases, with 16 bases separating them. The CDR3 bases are TGTGCCAGCAGCGTGACTGGGGGGGCCGCGGAAGCTTTCTTT. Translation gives CASSVTGGAAEAFF. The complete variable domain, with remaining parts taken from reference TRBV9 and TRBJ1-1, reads DSGVTQTPKHLITATGQRVTLRCSPRSGDLSVYWYQQSLDQGLQFLIQYYNGEERAKGNILERFSAQQFPDLHSELNLSSLELGDSALYFCASSVTGGAAEAFFGQGTRLTVV.

CDR3 coding DNA: TGCGCCAGCAGCCAAGAAACGGGGATAGGGCGATACGGCTACACCTTC. Residues: CASSQETGIGRYGYTF. This chain joins TRBV4-1 and TRBJ1-2; D is uncertain. Germline V gene sequence: CDR1 MGHRA, CDR2 YSYEKL. The germline V and J ends were trimmed by 0 bases and 8 bases, with 19 bases remaining between them. CDR3 length equals 16 residues.

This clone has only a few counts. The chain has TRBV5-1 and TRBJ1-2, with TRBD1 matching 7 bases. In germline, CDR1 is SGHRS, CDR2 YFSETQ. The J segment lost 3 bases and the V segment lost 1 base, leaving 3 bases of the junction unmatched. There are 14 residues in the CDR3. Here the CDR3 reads CASSLTQGYYGYTF. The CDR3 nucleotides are TGCGCCAGCAGCTTGACACAGGGGTACTATGGCTACACCTTC.

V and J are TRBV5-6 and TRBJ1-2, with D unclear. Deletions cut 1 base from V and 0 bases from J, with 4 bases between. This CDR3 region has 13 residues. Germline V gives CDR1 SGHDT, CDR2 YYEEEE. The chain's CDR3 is CASSLRANYGYTF. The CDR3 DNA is TGTGCCAGCAGCTTGAGAGCTAACTATGGCTACACCTTC.

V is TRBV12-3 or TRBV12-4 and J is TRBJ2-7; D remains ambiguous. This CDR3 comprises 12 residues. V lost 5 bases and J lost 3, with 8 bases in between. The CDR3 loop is CASSLLYYEQYF. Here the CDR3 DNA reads TGTGCCAGCAGTCTCCTCTACTACGAGCAGTACTTC.

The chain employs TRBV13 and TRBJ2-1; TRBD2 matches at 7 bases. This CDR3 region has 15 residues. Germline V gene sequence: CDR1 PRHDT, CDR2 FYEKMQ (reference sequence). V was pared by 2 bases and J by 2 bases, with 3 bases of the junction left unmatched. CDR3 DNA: TGTGCCAGCAGCTTAAGTACTAGCGCCTACAATGAGCAGTTCTTC. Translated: CASSLSTSAYNEQFF.